The rows below give T cell receptor beta chains drawn from one sample of a study of naive and memory T cell subsets. MiXCR, run by TCRdb on the UMI-ligation and nested PCR reads, gives a single entry per CDR3 protein. The sample has roughly 140,000 distinct CDR3 sequences, around 15% seen once. Material: naive CD4+ T cells from blood. These TCRs come from a human donor in good health. The conserved cysteine and the conserved F or W are not part of the CDR3 here.

TRBV6-5 | ASSRRSSDTQY
TRBV29-1 | SVDVGQGAWDTQY
TRBV28 | ASRSGTETYGYT
TRBV6-1 | ASRQGTGNTIY
TRBV10-2 | ASRTDGNQPQH
TRBV4-3 | ASSQDGTGGEF
TRBV19 | ASSTGQGNQPQH
TRBV4-3 | ASSQDLFATNEKLF
TRBV20-1 | SAAPAQVLYQPQH
TRBV18 | ASSPPGTSGTRYEQY
TRBV4-1 | ASQKIGAYTDTQY
TRBV5-1 | ASSLAKAPYEQY
TRBV29-1 | SGGSEAF
TRBV7-2 | ATAVAGGGETQY
TRBV9 | ASSVGGGRAYNEQF
TRBV19 | ASTPVGHFEANVLT
TRBV20-1 | SARVRRGGPTPKNIQY
TRBV7-9 | ASSTGPPGYT
TRBV20-1 | SASLRGGRQPQH
TRBV4-2 | ASRRDSQETQY
TRBV15 | ATSREPDGKNYGYT
TRBV20-1 | SARDVGSTDTQY
TRBV6-2/TRBV6-3 | ASRMGGSAYNEQF
TRBV18 | ASSPTLGPSVTQY
TRBV15 | ATSRRRTQETQY
TRBV29-1 | SASGTYYNEQF
TRBV18 | ASSPPGSDTQY